This T cell receptor beta chain was obtained from a study of cytomegalovirus exposure and HLA in healthy donors. Study outcomes and limitations: Rare TCR sequences predominated, though certain public TCRs were found in many donors. Immune exposure was documented only through CMV serostatus. In a later analysis, at a false discovery rate of 0.05, 15,000 to 20,000 TCR beta sequences matched HLA alleles.

The germline V gene encodes CDR1 SGHRS and CDR2 YFSETQ. The CDR3 contains 15 residues. The V gene lost 0 bases and the J gene lost 4 bases, with 14 bases spanning the gap. The PCR made use of 60 Vbeta and 13 Jbeta primers. Assay: immunoSEQ multiplex PCR; the TCRdb copy retains only in-frame clones and omits some. This repertoire shows about 200,000 clones, about 70% found once; its top ten account for over 1.5%. A word on this clone: As yet, its antigen is unknown.

The sequencing input was PBMCs. The chain carries TRBV5-1 and TRBJ2-7; the D gene is possibly TRBD2 (6 bases). The receptor's source is a woman in her twenties or thirties in good health and CMV-seronegative. CDR3 sequence: CASSLERSGRYEQYF. CDR3 sequence (DNA): TGCGCCAGCAGCTTGGAAAGGTCGGGGAGGTACGAGCAGTACTTC.